The rows below give T cell receptor beta chains drawn from one sample of a study of blood T cells in healthy people across ages. TCRdb independently ran MiXCR on the 5' RACE reads; one entry per CDR3 protein. This table holds hundreds of thousands of distinct CDR3 sequences, more than 50% found once. The sequencing sample was made of blood. Source of these receptors: a man aged 40-49 years in good health. Each CDR3 is given with its conserved first and last residue. Each record gives: CDR3 protein, J gene, D gene, CDR3 length, V gene. A D gene is named only where the DNA matches it firmly.

CASSGLGPNYGYTF TRBJ1-2 . 14 TRBV6-2/TRBV6-3
CASSLGAGVTDTQYF TRBJ2-3 TRBD2 15 TRBV7-2
CAISEIRDLHDNYGYTF TRBJ1-2 . 17 TRBV10-3
CASGVAGRDTQYF TRBJ2-3 . 13 TRBV9
CATSDLGAGTITDTQYF TRBJ2-3 . 17 TRBV24-1
CASSLQSSGANVLTF TRBJ2-6 . 15 TRBV5-1
CAWSNGWGYTF TRBJ1-2 . 11 TRBV30
CSVDSGVGETQYF TRBJ2-5 . 13 TRBV29-1
CASSHVLGARMDYGYTF TRBJ1-2 . 17 TRBV3-1
CASSARTSGEGEQYF TRBJ2-5 TRBD2 15 TRBV9
CASSPQPTARNQYF TRBJ2-7 . 14 TRBV5-8
CASSLWGDTQYF TRBJ2-3 . 12 TRBV7-2
CATLVPVDEQFF TRBJ2-1 . 12 TRBV24-1